The sequence of this T cell receptor beta chain was determined in a study of chemoradiotherapy in HPV16-positive cancers. Across the whole study: Candidate HPV-specific T-cell clones and common TCR motifs came from functional assays in a couple of HPV16-positive patients. Whole-study findings and limits: Candidate HPV-specific clones and E7-related TCR motifs grew in tumor during treatment. Functional assays defining HPV-specific T cells used only a couple of HPV16-positive patients.

Over chemoradiotherapy, repertoires were sampled more than once. The data were produced by immunoSEQ multiplex PCR, yet TCRdb's version contains in-frame clones alone and is incomplete. The sample has 9,500 to 15,000 clones, roughly 81% seen once. The CDR3 is 14 residues long. Looked up from germline, CDR1 is SQVTM and CDR2 is ANQGSEA. Trimming took 4 bases from V and 4 from J; bases not matched to a gene: 8. As regards this clone: Its target is unknown.

This chain joins TRBV29-1 and TRBJ1-1; 8 bases match TRBD1. This specimen was taken from a patient who underwent chemoradiotherapy. The TCR comes from a human donor with HPV-associated anogenital cancer. This chain's CDR3 is CSVVGWDRSTEAFF. The CDR3 coding sequence is TGCAGCGTTGTAGGATGGGACAGGAGCACTGAAGCTTTCTTT.